This T cell receptor (beta chain) was documented in a study of a mutant IDH1 vaccine in newly diagnosed glioma. Study in general: With temozolomide cycles, or 4-6 weeks after radiotherapy alone, vaccination was started. Patients were pretreated with radiotherapy, temozolomide, or both, mostly both. Overall study findings and caveats: Among top peripheral T cell clonotypes, changes seemed unrelated to pseudoprogression.

Deletions cut 4 bases from V and 3 bases from J, with 14 bases between. Germline CDR1 and CDR2: SGHNT and YYREEE (reference sequence). This CDR3 is built from 14 residues. This clone was observed a few times. Its antigen remains unknown. Stated time point: week 47, end of study. Vaccinated patients received 300 ug of mutant IDH1 20-mer peptide per dose, with topical imiquimod. Newly diagnosed WHO grade 3 or 4 IDH1-mutant, ATRX-lost astrocytomas were identified in the donors. The data were produced by immunoSEQ multiplex PCR, yet TCRdb's version contains in-frame clones alone and is incomplete. The sample comprises fewer than 55,000 clones, 65% of which are singletons, and under 5.5% rests with the top ten.

The chain couples TRBV5-4 to TRBJ2-7; possible D gene TRBD2, 6 bases. Source: peripheral blood mononuclear cells (PBMCs), taken from a glioma patient whose treatment included an IDH1 peptide vaccine. The receptor comes from a man aged 40-49 years with glioma. Some clones in this sample may be carry-over from other donors' samples. This CDR3 reads CASSLGGGGYEQYF. CDR3 bases: TGTGCCAGCAGCCTGGGTGGGGGAGGCTACGAGCAGTACTTC.